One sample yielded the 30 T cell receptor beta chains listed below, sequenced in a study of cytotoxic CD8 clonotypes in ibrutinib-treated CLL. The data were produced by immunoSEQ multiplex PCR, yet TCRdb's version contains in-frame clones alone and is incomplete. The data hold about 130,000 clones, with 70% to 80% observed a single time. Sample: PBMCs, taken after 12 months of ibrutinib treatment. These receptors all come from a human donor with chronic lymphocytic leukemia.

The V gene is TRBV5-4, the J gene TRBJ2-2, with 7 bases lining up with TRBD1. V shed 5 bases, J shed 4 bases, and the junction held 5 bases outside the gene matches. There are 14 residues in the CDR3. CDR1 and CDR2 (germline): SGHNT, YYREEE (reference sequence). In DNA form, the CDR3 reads TGTGCCAGCAGGTGGGACAGATCCACCGGGGAGCTGTTTTTT. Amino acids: CASRWDRSTGELFF.

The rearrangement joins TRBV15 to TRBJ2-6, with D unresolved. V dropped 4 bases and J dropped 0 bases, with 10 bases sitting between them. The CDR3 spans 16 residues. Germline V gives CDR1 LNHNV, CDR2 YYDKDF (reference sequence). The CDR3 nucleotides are TGTGCCACCAGCAAAGAGAGCCCCTCTGGGGCCAACGTCCTGACTTTC. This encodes CATSKESPSGANVLTF.

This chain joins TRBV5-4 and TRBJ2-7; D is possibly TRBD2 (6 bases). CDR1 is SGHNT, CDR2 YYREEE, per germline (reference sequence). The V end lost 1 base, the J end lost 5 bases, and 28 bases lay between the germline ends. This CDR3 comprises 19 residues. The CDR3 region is CASSLWGVRAGPMGHEQYF. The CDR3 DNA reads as TGTGCCAGCAGCTTGTGGGGAGTGAGGGCGGGGCCCATGGGCCACGAGCAGTACTTC.

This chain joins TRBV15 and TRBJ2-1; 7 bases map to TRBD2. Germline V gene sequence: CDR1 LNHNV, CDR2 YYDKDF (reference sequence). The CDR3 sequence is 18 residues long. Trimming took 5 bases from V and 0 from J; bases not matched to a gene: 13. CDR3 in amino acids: CATSAGVRALSSYNEQFF. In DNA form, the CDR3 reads TGTGCCACCAGCGCGGGGGTGCGGGCTTTGAGCTCCTACAATGAGCAGTTCTTC. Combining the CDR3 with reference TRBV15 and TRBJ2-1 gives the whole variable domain DAMVIQNPRYQVTQFGKPVTLSCSQTLNHNVMYWYQQKSSQAPKLLFHYYDKDFNNEADTPDNFQSRRPNTSFCFLDIRSPGLGDTAMYLCATSAGVRALSSYNEQFFGPGTRLTVL.

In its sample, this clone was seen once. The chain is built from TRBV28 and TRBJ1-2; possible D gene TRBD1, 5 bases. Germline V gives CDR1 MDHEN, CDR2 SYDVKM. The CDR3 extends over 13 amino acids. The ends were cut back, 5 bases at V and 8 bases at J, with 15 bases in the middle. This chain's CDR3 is CASSPSGEGGYTF. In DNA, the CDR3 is TGTGCCAGCAGTCCTTCCGGTGAGGGGGGCTACACCTTC.

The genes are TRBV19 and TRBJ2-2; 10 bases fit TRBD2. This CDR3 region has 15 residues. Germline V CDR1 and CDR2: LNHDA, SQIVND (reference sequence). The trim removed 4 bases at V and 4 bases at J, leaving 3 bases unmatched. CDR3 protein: CASSTSGGSTGELFF. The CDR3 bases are TGTGCCAGTAGTACTAGCGGGGGTAGCACCGGGGAGCTGTTTTTT.

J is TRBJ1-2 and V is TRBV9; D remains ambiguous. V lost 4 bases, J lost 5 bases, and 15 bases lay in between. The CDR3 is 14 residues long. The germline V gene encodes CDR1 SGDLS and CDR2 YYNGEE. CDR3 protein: CASSPRTASYGYTF. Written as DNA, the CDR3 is TGTGCCAGCAGCCCTCGGACCGCCTCTTATGGCTACACCTTC.

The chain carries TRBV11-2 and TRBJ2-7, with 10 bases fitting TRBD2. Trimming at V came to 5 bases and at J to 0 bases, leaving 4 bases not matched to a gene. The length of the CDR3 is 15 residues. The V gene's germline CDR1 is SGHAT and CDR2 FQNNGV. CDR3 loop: CASSAGTSASYEQYF. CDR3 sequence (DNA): TGTGCCAGCAGCGCCGGGACTAGCGCCTCCTACGAGCAGTACTTC.

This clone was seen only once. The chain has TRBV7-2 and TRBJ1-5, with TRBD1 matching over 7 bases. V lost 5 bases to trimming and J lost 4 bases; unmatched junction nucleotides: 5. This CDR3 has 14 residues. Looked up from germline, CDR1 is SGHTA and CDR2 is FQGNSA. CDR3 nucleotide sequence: TGTGCCAGCAGCCGTGACAGGGATAATCAGCCCCAGCATTTT. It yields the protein CASSRDRDNQPQHF.

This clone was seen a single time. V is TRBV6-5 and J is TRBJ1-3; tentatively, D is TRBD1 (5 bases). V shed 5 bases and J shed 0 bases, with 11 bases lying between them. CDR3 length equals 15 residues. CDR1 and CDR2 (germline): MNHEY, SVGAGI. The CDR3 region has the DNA TGTGCCAGCAGTCGACAGTCACTCTCTGGAAACACCATATATTTT. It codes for CASSRQSLSGNTIYF.

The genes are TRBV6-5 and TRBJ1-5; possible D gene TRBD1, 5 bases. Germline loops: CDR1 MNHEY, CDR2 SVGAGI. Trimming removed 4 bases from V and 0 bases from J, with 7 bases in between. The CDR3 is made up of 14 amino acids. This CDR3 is CASSLGGSNQPQHF. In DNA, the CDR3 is TGTGCCAGCAGTTTGGGGGGTAGCAATCAGCCCCAGCATTTT.

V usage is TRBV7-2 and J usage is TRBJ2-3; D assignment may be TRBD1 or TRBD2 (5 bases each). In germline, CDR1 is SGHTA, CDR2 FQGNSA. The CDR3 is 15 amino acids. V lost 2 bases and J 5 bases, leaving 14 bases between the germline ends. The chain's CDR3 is CASSLSLGDQDTQYF. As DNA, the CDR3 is TGTGCCAGCAGCTTATCGCTGGGGGATCAAGATACGCAGTATTTT.

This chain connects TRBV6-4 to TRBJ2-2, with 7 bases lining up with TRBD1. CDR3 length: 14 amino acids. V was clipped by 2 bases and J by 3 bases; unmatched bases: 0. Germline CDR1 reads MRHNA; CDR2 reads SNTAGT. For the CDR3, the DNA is TGTGCCAGCAGTGACAGGGGGCACACCGGGGAGCTGTTTTTT. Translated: CASSDRGHTGELFF.

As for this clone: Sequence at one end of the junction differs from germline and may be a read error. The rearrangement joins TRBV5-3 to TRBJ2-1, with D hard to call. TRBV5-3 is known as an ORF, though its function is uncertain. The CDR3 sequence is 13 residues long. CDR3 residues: CASSLDLIGEQFF. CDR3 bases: TGTGCCAGCAGCTTAGATCTGATAGGTGAGCAGTTCTTC.

CDR3 region: CASSQDLQGNYGYTF. As DNA, the CDR3 is TGCGCCAGCAGCCAAGATTTACAGGGAAACTATGGCTACACCTTC. The chain joins TRBV4-1 to TRBJ1-2; weak D call: TRBD1 (6 bases). The CDR3 has 15 residues. Trimming left V 0 bases short and J 2 bases short, with 10 bases between. CDR1 is MGHRA, CDR2 YSYEKL, per germline.

CDR3 region: CASRRQEANYGYTF. The CDR3 region has the DNA TGTGCCAGCAGAAGACAGGAAGCTAACTATGGCTACACCTTC. This rearrangement joins TRBV7-2 to TRBJ1-2, with D perhaps matching TRBD1 (6 bases). V lost 6 bases to trimming and J lost 0 bases, with 11 bases between them. Germline V gene lookup returns CDR1 SGHTA and CDR2 FQGNSA. The CDR3 consists of 14 residues.

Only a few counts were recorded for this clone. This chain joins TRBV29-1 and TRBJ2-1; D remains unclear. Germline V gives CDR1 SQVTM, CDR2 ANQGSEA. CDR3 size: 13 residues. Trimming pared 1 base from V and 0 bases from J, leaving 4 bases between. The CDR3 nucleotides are TGCAGCGTTGAAGGGGGCTCCTACAATGAGCAGTTCTTC. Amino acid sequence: CSVEGGSYNEQFF.

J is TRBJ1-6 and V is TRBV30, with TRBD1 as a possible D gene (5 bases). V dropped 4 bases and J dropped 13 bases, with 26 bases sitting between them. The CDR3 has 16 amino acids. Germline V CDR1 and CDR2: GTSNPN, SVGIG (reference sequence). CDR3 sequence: CAWTVGLISAGVPLHF. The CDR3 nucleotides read TGTGCCTGGACGGTGGGGCTGATATCGGCGGGGGTCCCCCTCCACTTT. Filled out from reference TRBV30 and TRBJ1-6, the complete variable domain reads SQTIHQWPATLVQPVGSPLSLECTVEGTSNPNLYWYRQAAGRGLQLLFYSVGIGQISSEVPQNLSASRPQDRQFILSSKKLLLSDSGFYLCAWTVGLISAGVPLHFGNGTRLTVT.

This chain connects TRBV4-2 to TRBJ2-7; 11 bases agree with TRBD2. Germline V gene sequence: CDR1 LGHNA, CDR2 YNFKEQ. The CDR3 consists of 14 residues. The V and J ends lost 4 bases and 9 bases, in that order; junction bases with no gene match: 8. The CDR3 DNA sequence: TGTGCCAGCAGCCCGGCCGGGACTAGCGGATGGCAGTACTTC. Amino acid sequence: CASSPAGTSGWQYF.

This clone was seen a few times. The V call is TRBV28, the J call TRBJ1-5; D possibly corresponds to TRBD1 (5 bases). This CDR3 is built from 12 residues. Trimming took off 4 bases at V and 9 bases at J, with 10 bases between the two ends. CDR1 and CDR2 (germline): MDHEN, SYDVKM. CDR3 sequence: CASSYQGGPQHF. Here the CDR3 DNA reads TGTGCCAGCAGTTACCAGGGTGGGCCCCAGCATTTT.

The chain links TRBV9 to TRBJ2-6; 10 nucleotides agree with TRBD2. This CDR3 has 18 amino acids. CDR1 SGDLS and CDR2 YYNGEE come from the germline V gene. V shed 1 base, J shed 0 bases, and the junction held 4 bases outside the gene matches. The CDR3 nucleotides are TGTGCCAGCAGCGTATGGCTAGCGGGAGCCTCTGGGGCCAACGTCCTGACTTTC. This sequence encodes CASSVWLAGASGANVLTF.

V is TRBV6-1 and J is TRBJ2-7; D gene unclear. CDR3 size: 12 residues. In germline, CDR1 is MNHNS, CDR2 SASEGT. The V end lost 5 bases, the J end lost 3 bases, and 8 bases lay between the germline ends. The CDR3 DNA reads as TGTGCCAGCAGTTCAGGTTACTACGAGCAGTACTTC. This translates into CASSSGYYEQYF.

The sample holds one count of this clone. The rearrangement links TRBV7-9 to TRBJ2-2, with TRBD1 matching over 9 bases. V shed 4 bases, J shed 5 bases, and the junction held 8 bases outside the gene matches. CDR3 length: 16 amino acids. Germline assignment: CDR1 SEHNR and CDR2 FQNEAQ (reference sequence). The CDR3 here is CASSYMTGGFTGELFF. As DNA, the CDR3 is TGTGCCAGCAGCTACATGACAGGGGGATTTACCGGGGAGCTGTTTTTT. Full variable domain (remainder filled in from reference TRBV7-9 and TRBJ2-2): DTGVSQNPRHKITKRGQNVTFRCDPISEHNRLYWYRQTLGQGPEFLTYFQNEAQLEKSRLLSDRFSAERPKGSFSTLEIQRTEQGDSAMYLCASSYMTGGFTGELFFGEGSRLTVL.

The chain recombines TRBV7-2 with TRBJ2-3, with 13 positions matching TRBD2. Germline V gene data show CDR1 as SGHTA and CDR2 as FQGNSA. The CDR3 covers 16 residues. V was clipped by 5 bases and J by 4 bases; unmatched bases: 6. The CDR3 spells CASSATSGRAADTQYF. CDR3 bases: TGTGCCAGCAGCGCAACTAGCGGGAGGGCCGCAGATACGCAGTATTTT.

The CDR3 nucleotides read TGTGCCAGCAGCCGACCGGCGGGAGGGCCGGACGAGCAGTACTTC. Translated, it gives CASSRPAGGPDEQYF. This sequence joins TRBV5-4 and TRBJ2-7, with 9 bases that match TRBD2. The CDR3 has 15 amino acids. After removal of 4 bases from V and 5 bases from J, the junction contained 10 bases not matched to a gene. The germline CDR1 and CDR2 sequences are SGHNT and YYREEE (reference sequence).

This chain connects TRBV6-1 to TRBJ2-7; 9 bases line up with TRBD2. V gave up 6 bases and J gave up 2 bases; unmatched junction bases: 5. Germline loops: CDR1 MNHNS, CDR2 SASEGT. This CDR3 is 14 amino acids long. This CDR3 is CASSQLAGAYEQYF. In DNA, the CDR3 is TGTGCCAGCAGCCAACTAGCGGGTGCCTACGAGCAGTACTTC.

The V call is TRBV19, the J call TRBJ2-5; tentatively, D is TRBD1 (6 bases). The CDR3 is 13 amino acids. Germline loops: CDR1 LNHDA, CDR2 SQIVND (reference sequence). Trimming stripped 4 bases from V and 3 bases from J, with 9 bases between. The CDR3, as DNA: TGTGCCAGTAGTACCCAGGGGAAAGAGACCCAGTACTTC. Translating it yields CASSTQGKETQYF.

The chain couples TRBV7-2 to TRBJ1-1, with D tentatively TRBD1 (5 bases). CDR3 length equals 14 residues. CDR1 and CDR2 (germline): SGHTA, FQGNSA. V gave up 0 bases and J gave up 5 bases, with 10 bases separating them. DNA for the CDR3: TGTGCCAGCAGCTTAGCGGGTGGGGGGACTGAAGCTTTCTTT. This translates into CASSLAGGGTEAFF.

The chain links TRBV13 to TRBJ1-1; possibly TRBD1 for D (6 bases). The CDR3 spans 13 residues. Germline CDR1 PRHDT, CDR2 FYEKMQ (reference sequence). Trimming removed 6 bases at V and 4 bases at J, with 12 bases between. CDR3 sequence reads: CASRPTGRTEAFF. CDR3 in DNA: TGTGCCAGCAGACCTACAGGGCGCACTGAAGCTTTCTTT.

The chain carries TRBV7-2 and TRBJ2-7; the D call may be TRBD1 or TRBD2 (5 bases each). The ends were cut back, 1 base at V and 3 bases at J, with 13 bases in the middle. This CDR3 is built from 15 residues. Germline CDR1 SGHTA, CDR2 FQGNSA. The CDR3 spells CASSLVGAVIYEQYF. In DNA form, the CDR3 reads TGTGCCAGCAGCTTAGTCGGGGCCGTCATCTACGAGCAGTACTTC.